These 19 T cell receptor beta chains share one sample of origin, sequenced in a study of T cells in Graves' hyperthyroidism and ophthalmopathy. RNA transcripts provided the source from which TCR beta CDR3 regions were amplified. The HTBI primer set served for first-round RT-PCR of the TCR CDR3. Via MiXCR, TCRdb re-called the multiplex PCR reads, giving one row per CDR3 protein. The sample yields 300,000 or so distinct CDR3 sequences, roughly a fifth seen once. Sequenced sample: blood. The origin of the receptors is a woman in her forties or fifties with Graves' hyperthyroidism.

This clonotype was detected ten times or more. The chain has TRBV20-1 and TRBJ2-3, with D perhaps matching TRBD2 (7 bases). Per the germline V gene, CDR1 is DFQATT and CDR2 is SNEGSKA (reference sequence). Trimming removed 6 bases at V and 3 bases at J, with 19 bases between. This CDR3 comprises 15 residues. CDR3: CSAQRGGDGTDTQYF. The CDR3 DNA sequence: TGCAGTGCCCAAAGAGGGGGGGATGGGACAGATACGCAGTATTTT.

In its sample, this clonotype was seen many times. J is TRBJ1-1 and V is TRBV11-2; TRBD1 might be the D (6 bases). Per germline, CDR1 SGHAT and CDR2 FQNNGV. The CDR3 length is 15 residues. The V end was cut by 4 bases, the J end by 3 bases, with 15 bases between. CDR3 loop: CASSSIWGADTEAFF. CDR3 sequence (DNA): TGTGCCAGCAGCTCCATATGGGGGGCCGACACTGAAGCTTTCTTT.

V gene TRBV3-1 combines with J gene TRBJ1-2; 9 nucleotides agree with TRBD1. Trimming at V came to 4 bases and at J to 0 bases, leaving 12 bases not matched to a gene. The CDR3 runs to 18 residues. Germline V gene data show CDR1 as LGHDT and CDR2 as YNNKEL (reference sequence). This CDR3 is CASSRAGDRALANYGYTF. The CDR3 bases are TGTGCCAGCAGCCGAGCAGGGGACAGGGCCCTAGCTAACTATGGCTACACCTTC. The full variable domain, its missing parts supplied by reference TRBV3-1 and TRBJ1-2, is DTAVSQTPKYLVTQMGNDKSIKCEQNLGHDTMYWYKQDSKKFLKIMFSYNNKELIINETVPNRFSPKSPDKAHLNLHINSLELGDSAVYFCASSRAGDRALANYGYTFGSGTRLTVV.

This clonotype was observed at least ten times. This chain links TRBV28 with TRBJ2-1; D is ambiguous. The V and J ends lost 7 bases and 4 bases respectively, with 17 bases between them. CDR3 size: 15 residues. CDR1 is MDHEN, CDR2 SYDVKM, per germline. CDR3 bases: TGTGCCAGCATAGGTGGGCGCGACCTTTACAATGAGCAGTTCTTC. This gives the protein CASIGGRDLYNEQFF.

The chain is built from TRBV15 and TRBJ1-2; D call uncertain. Germline values: CDR1 LNHNV, CDR2 YYDKDF (reference sequence). Trimming pared 0 bases from V and 3 bases from J, leaving 8 bases between. The CDR3 sequence is 14 residues long. In DNA, the CDR3 is TGTGCCACCAGCAGAGAGGGATCGGACTATGGCTACACCTTC. The encoded protein is CATSREGSDYGYTF.

This clonotype was recorded at least ten times. This sequence joins TRBV27 and TRBJ2-7; D is uncertain. CDR3 length: 17 residues. The V gene lost 5 bases and the J gene lost 1 base, with 21 bases spanning the gap. Germline V gene lookup returns CDR1 MNHEY and CDR2 SMNVEV (reference sequence). The CDR3 bases are TGTGCCAGCAGTCCCACCGCCGAATGGACGTTTTCCTACGAGCAGTACTTC. Translation gives CASSPTAEWTFSYEQYF.

This clonotype has ten or more counts. V usage is TRBV24-1 and J usage is TRBJ2-5, with D perhaps being TRBD1 or TRBD2 (5 bases each). Germline V gene data show CDR1 as KGHDR and CDR2 as SFDVKD. The CDR3 length is 15 residues. V was shortened by 4 bases and J by 6 bases, with 17 bases between the two germline ends. Here the CDR3 reads CATSEASGTHQTQYF. The CDR3 bases are TGTGCCACCAGTGAGGCATCCGGGACCCATCAGACCCAGTACTTC.

In this sample, this clonotype turned up many times. The rearrangement uses TRBV6-1 and TRBJ2-7; 7 nucleotides line up with TRBD1. This CDR3 is built from 16 residues. The germline gives CDR1 MNHNS, CDR2 SASEGT. V gave up 5 bases and J gave up 2 bases; unmatched junction bases: 12. CDR3 bases: TGTGCCAGCAGTTCCACTCCCGGGACAGCGACCTACGAGCAGTACTTC. Amino acid sequence: CASSSTPGTATYEQYF.

V and J are TRBV29-1 and TRBJ1-1; no clear D. V was trimmed by 6 bases and J by 2 bases, leaving 13 bases between them. The germline V gene has CDR1 SQVTM and CDR2 ANQGSEA. This CDR3 is 13 amino acids long. For the CDR3, the DNA is TGCAGCGTGACGCGGCAGCCCAACACTGAAGCTTTCTTT. Translation: CSVTRQPNTEAFF.

The genes are TRBV7-6 and TRBJ2-2; D remains ambiguous. The V end lost 1 base, the J end lost 2 bases, and 8 bases lay between the germline ends. There are 15 residues in the CDR3. The V gene's germline CDR1 is SGHVS and CDR2 FNYEAQ. The CDR3 protein is CASSLGLRNTGELFF. The CDR3 DNA reads TGTGCCAGCAGCTTAGGTCTCCGAAACACCGGGGAGCTGTTTTTT.

This clonotype was detected ten times or more. This rearrangement joins TRBV30 to TRBJ1-2, with D unresolved. Looked up from germline, CDR1 is GTSNPN and CDR2 is SVGIG (reference sequence). The CDR3 contains 10 residues. The V gene lost 7 bases and the J gene lost 7 bases, with 10 bases spanning the gap. CDR3 amino acids: CASLASGYTF. CDR3 DNA sequence: TGTGCCTCCCTGGCGTCTGGCTACACCTTC.

This clonotype was recorded at least ten times. The CDR3 reads CASSPHRHMNTEAFF. CDR3 sequence (DNA): TGTGCCAGCAGCCCCCATCGACACATGAACACTGAAGCTTTCTTT. This chain joins TRBV11-2 and TRBJ1-1; D gene uncertain. V lost 5 bases and J 0 bases, leaving 13 bases between the germline ends. Germline loops: CDR1 SGHAT, CDR2 FQNNGV. The CDR3 has 15 amino acids.

The table lists this clonotype with many counts. CDR3 in amino acids: CASSSPPGTSGGPYEQYF. The DNA of the CDR3 is TGCGCCAGCAGCTCCCCGCCCGGGACTAGCGGGGGGCCCTACGAGCAGTACTTC. The chain links TRBV5-1 to TRBJ2-7, with 15 positions matching TRBD2. The germline gives CDR1 SGHRS, CDR2 YFSETQ. The CDR3 contains 18 residues. V shed 3 bases and J 2 bases; nucleotides not matched to a gene: 9.

The sample holds many counts of this clonotype. The chain couples TRBV6-2 or TRBV6-3 to TRBJ1-1; D possibly corresponds to TRBD1 (6 bases). V shed 2 bases and J shed 0 bases, with 13 bases lying between them. The CDR3 has 16 amino acids. The germline V gene encodes CDR1 MNHEY and CDR2 SVGEGT. The chain's CDR3 is CASSYRSGQMNTEAFF. The DNA for the CDR3 is TGTGCCAGCAGTTACAGGAGCGGACAGATGAACACTGAAGCTTTCTTT.

The rearrangement uses TRBV3-1 and TRBJ1-2, with D possibly TRBD1 on 6 matching bases. V shed 0 bases and J shed 8 bases, with 16 bases lying between them. This CDR3 has 15 residues. Germline assignment: CDR1 LGHDT and CDR2 YNNKEL (reference sequence). This CDR3 is CASSQEATYRDGYTF. The CDR3 nucleotides are TGTGCCAGCAGCCAAGAGGCAACTTACAGGGACGGCTACACCTTC.

CDR3 amino acids: CSARAPPGTEGNTIYF. CDR3 in DNA: TGCAGTGCTAGAGCGCCCCCCGGGACAGAAGGAAACACCATATATTTT. The rearrangement links TRBV20-1 to TRBJ1-3, with 7 bases fitting TRBD1. Germline CDR1 and CDR2: DFQATT and SNEGSKA (reference sequence). Trimming took 1 base from V and 4 from J; bases not matched to a gene: 10. The CDR3 extends over 16 amino acids.

The chain combines TRBV29-1 with TRBJ2-1; 7 bases fit TRBD1. This CDR3 has 12 residues. Trimming removed 3 bases from V and 8 bases from J; junction bases left unmatched: 4. CDR1 SQVTM and CDR2 ANQGSEA come from the germline V gene. The CDR3 is CSVDIDRDEQFF. The CDR3 bases are TGCAGCGTTGACATAGACAGGGATGAGCAGTTCTTC.

This clonotype was observed many times. This chain links TRBV28 with TRBJ1-2; D is perhaps TRBD1 (6 bases). The CDR3 contains 14 residues. V gave up 6 bases and J gave up 0 bases, with 11 bases separating them. From germline, CDR1 is MDHEN and CDR2 SYDVKM. This CDR3 reads CASRTTGTNYGYTF. For the CDR3, the DNA is TGTGCCAGCAGAACAACAGGGACTAACTATGGCTACACCTTC.

This clonotype was seen more than once but under ten times. This chain uses TRBV6-2 or TRBV6-3 with TRBJ2-3; TRBD2 agrees at 7 bases. This CDR3 comprises 17 residues. Germline trimming cut 2 bases from V and 0 bases from J; bases unmatched to any gene: 8. Germline CDR1 reads MNHEY; CDR2 reads SVGEGT. The CDR3 bases are TGTGCCAGCAGTTACCCGTTGCTAGCGGCTAGCACAGATACGCAGTATTTT. Encoded protein: CASSYPLLAASTDTQYF.